These 19 T cell receptor beta chains were all obtained from the same sample, sequenced in a study of shared clonotypes between healthy human individuals. The naive CD8 subset, CD45RO-negative cells positively selected for CCR7, excluded terminally differentiated effector memory CD45RA+ cells. Profiled with immunoSEQ multiplex PCR; TCRdb holds only in-frame clones, not every one. There are over 2 million clones in the sample; approximately 95% occur only once, and roughly 1% lies in the top ten. The material sequenced was naive CD8+ T cells sorted from blood. These TCRs come from a young man in good health.

V is TRBV15 and J is TRBJ1-2; possibly TRBD1 for D (5 bases). Germline V lookup: CDR1 LNHNV, CDR2 YYDKDF (reference sequence). The CDR3 runs 13 residues. Trimming shortened V by 5 bases and J by 4 bases, and 11 bases separated the two germline ends. CDR3 sequence (DNA): TGTGCCACCAGCGAGGGGCGCAGCTATGGCTACACCTTC. It yields the protein CATSEGRSYGYTF.

In regard to this clone: Other DNA sequences of this sample code for an identical CDR3. The V call is TRBV27, the J call TRBJ1-2; D may be TRBD1 (6 bases). The CDR3 covers 14 residues. Per the germline V gene, CDR1 is MNHEY and CDR2 is SMNVEV (reference sequence). V gave up 3 bases and J gave up 3 bases, with 11 bases separating them. The CDR3 is CASSFGQGYYGYTF. CDR3 bases: TGTGCCAGCAGTTTCGGGCAGGGGTACTATGGCTACACCTTC.

The chain is built from TRBV2 and TRBJ2-1; TRBD2 matches at 8 bases. With 6 bases clipped from V and 0 bases from J, the junction kept 4 bases outside the gene matches. Germline V lookup: CDR1 SNHLY, CDR2 FYNNEI. This CDR3 spans 15 amino acids. DNA for the CDR3: TGTGCCAGCAGGGATAGCGGGATCTCCTACAATGAGCAGTTCTTC. It specifies CASRDSGISYNEQFF.

V usage is TRBV20-1 and J usage is TRBJ2-2; no reliable D call. This CDR3 has 11 residues. V lost 5 bases and J lost 13, with 14 bases in between. Germline CDR1 and CDR2: DFQATT and SNEGSKA (reference sequence). CDR3 DNA sequence: TGCAGTGCTGGATCGATGTATGTGCTGTTTTTT. Translating it yields CSAGSMYVLFF.

This clone came up a few times. This chain links TRBV7-9 with TRBJ1-1; no clear D gene. The CDR3 sequence is 15 residues long. V lost 1 base to trimming and J lost 1 base, with 10 bases between them. CDR1 SEHNR and CDR2 FQNEAQ come from the germline V gene (reference sequence). The CDR3 nucleotides are TGTGCCAGCAGCTTAGTGGTGAATCGGAACACTGAAGCTTTCTTT. Its translation is CASSLVVNRNTEAFF.

The gene calls are TRBV6-1 and TRBJ1-2; D gene uncertain. The CDR3 length is 12 residues. Trimming pared 4 bases from V and 4 bases from J, leaving 7 bases between. CDR1 is MNHNS and CDR2 is SASEGT in the germline V gene. CDR3 loop: CASSAGGYGYTF. For the CDR3, the DNA is TGTGCCAGCAGTGCGGGAGGCTATGGCTACACCTTC.

The chain recombines TRBV5-1 with TRBJ2-1, with D unresolved. V was trimmed by 3 bases and J by 1 base, leaving 11 bases between them. CDR3 length equals 15 residues. Germline V CDR1 and CDR2: SGHRS, YFSETQ. The CDR3, as DNA: TGCGCCAGCAGCTCCCTGATCGGATCCTACAATGAGCAGTTCTTC. The encoded protein is CASSSLIGSYNEQFF.

The chain employs TRBV4-1 and TRBJ1-4; TRBD1 aligns across 8 bases. V shed 1 base, J shed 1 base, and the junction held 11 bases outside the gene matches. This CDR3 region has 19 residues. Germline V gene data show CDR1 as MGHRA and CDR2 as YSYEKL. The CDR3 nucleotides read TGCGCCAGCAGCCAAGTTCCGGGACAGGAGAAAGGAACTAATGAAAAACTGTTTTTT. It encodes CASSQVPGQEKGTNEKLFF.

The CDR3 DNA follows: TGTGCCTGGAATGGATGGACTGAAGCTTTCTTT. Its translation is CAWNGWTEAFF. The genes are TRBV30 and TRBJ1-1; the D is unclear. Trimming shortened V by 4 bases and J by 5 bases, and 8 bases separated the two germline ends. The CDR3 sequence is 11 residues long. From germline, CDR1 is GTSNPN and CDR2 SVGIG (reference sequence).

The CDR3 DNA is TGTGCCATCAGGGGCCGGGAGCCAGGTCATAACTATGGCTACACCTTC. Its translation: CAIRGREPGHNYGYTF. The genes are TRBV10-3 and TRBJ1-2; D gene ambiguous. Looked up from germline, CDR1 is ENHRY and CDR2 is SYGVKD. V dropped 6 bases and J dropped 1 base, with 18 bases sitting between them. The CDR3 has 16 residues.

The genes are TRBV27 and TRBJ2-3; the match to TRBD1 covers 7 bases. With V trimmed by 5 bases and J by 4 bases, 12 bases remained unmatched. CDR1 MNHEY and CDR2 SMNVEV come from the germline V gene (reference sequence). The length of the CDR3 is 16 residues. CDR3 in amino acids: CASSPRTGGLPDTQYF. DNA of the CDR3: TGTGCCAGCAGTCCACGGACAGGCGGCTTACCAGATACGCAGTATTTT.

The rearrangement joins TRBV14 to TRBJ2-7; a weak D match, TRBD1 (5 bases). Between the trimmed V and J ends, which lost 6 bases and 3 bases, there was a span of 15 bases. The CDR3 is 14 residues long. Germline V gives CDR1 SGHDN, CDR2 FVKESK. The CDR3 loop is CASSQRGLHYEQYF. The CDR3 bases are TGTGCCAGCAGTCAAAGGGGTTTGCACTACGAGCAGTACTTC.

CDR3 bases: TGTGCCAGCAGCTTATCCCCCTCCGGTCCCTCCTACGAGCAGTACTTC. Protein product: CASSLSPSGPSYEQYF. The chain is built from TRBV7-3 and TRBJ2-7, with D hard to call. The length of the CDR3 is 16 residues. CDR1 SGHTA and CDR2 FQGTGA come from the germline V gene. V lost 2 bases to trimming and J lost 0 bases, with 14 bases between them.

The J gene is TRBJ2-3, the V gene TRBV10-1; 8 positions agree with TRBD2. V shed 3 bases and J 2 bases; nucleotides not matched to a gene: 4. CDR3 length: 15 amino acids. CDR1 WNHNN and CDR2 SYGVQD come from the germline V gene (reference sequence). The CDR3 DNA reads as TGCGCCAGCAGTGATTCACTAGCGGCCACAGATACGCAGTATTTT. Protein: CASSDSLAATDTQYF.

J is TRBJ1-1 and V is TRBV9; no clear D. Trimming stripped 0 bases from V and 1 base from J, with 7 bases between. This CDR3 has 14 amino acids. Germline V gene sequence: CDR1 SGDLS, CDR2 YYNGEE. CDR3 sequence: CASSVGFSNTEAFF. The CDR3 coding sequence is TGTGCCAGCAGCGTAGGGTTTTCGAACACTGAAGCTTTCTTT. The whole variable domain, filled in from reference TRBV9 and TRBJ1-1, reads DSGVTQTPKHLITATGQRVTLRCSPRSGDLSVYWYQQSLDQGLQFLIQYYNGEERAKGNILERFSAQQFPDLHSELNLSSLELGDSALYFCASSVGFSNTEAFFGQGTRLTVV.

This chain connects TRBV7-9 to TRBJ2-5, with D uncertain. This CDR3 spans 14 amino acids. Trimming stripped 2 bases from V and 3 bases from J, with 10 bases between. Germline-derived CDR1 and CDR2 are SEHNR and FQNEAQ (reference sequence). The CDR3 DNA is TGTGCCAGCAGCTTACCTCGCGGAGAAGAGACCCAGTACTTC. Translating gives CASSLPRGEETQYF.

Comment on this clone: Additional DNA sequences in this sample encode the identical CDR3. The chain recombines TRBV27 with TRBJ1-5, with TRBD1 matching 7 bases. V lost 6 bases, J lost 4 bases, and 3 bases stayed unmatched. Germline V gene data show CDR1 as MNHEY and CDR2 as SMNVEV (reference sequence). The CDR3 sequence is 13 residues long. The chain's CDR3 is CASSPGGNQPQHF. For the CDR3, the DNA is TGTGCCAGCAGCCCAGGGGGGAATCAGCCCCAGCATTTT.

The chain is built from TRBV7-6 and TRBJ2-7; D call uncertain. The CDR3 totals 13 residues. V lost 5 bases and J 5 bases, leaving 13 bases between the germline ends. Germline CDR1 SGHVS, CDR2 FNYEAQ. DNA of the CDR3: TGTGCCAGCAGCCCTACCGTAGCAAACGAGCAGTACTTC. Protein sequence: CASSPTVANEQYF.

This clone was detected only once. The chain employs TRBV5-1 and TRBJ1-1; 10 nucleotides align to TRBD1. Losses at the gene ends were 0 bases for V and 4 bases for J; bases not matched to a gene: 3. Germline-derived CDR1 and CDR2 are SGHRS and YFSETQ. The CDR3 totals 15 residues. CDR3 amino acids: CASSLGWTGGTEAFF. In nucleotides, the CDR3 is TGCGCCAGCAGCTTGGGTTGGACAGGGGGCACTGAAGCTTTCTTT.